The following is a TCR beta chain sequence with its context. The CDR3 has 16 residues. From germline, CDR1 is MDHEN and CDR2 SYDVKM. The V segment lost 2 bases and the J segment 4 bases; nucleotides outside the gene matches: 5. Clones were sequenced by immunoSEQ multiplex PCR, and TCRdb holds only the in-frame ones, with some missing. The sample has 75,000 to 80,000 clones; approximately 93% are singletons. This record belongs to a study of OX40 agonist ivuxolimab in advanced cancers. The sequences come from CD4+ or CD8+ T cells sorted from blood, collected in a trial of the OX40 agonist ivuxolimab. The chain recombines TRBV28 with TRBJ1-3; 10 bases are shared with TRBD1. The source is an adult with an advanced solid tumor such as melanoma, head and neck, liver or kidney cancer. In nucleotides, the CDR3 is TGTGCCAGCAGTTTAGTGACAGGGGGCTTCGGAAACACCATATATTTT. Residues: CASSLVTGGFGNTIYF. Complete variable domain (other parts from reference TRBV28 and TRBJ1-3): DVKVTQSSRYLVKRTGEKVFLECVQDMDHENMFWYRQDPGLGLRLIYFSYDVKMKEKGDIPEGYSVSREKKERFSLILESASTNQTSMYLCASSLVTGGFGNTIYFGEGSWLTVV.